Below are 31 T cell receptor beta chains sequenced from a single sample in a study of OX40 agonist ivuxolimab in advanced cancers. Here immunoSEQ multiplex PCR was the method, and the copy in TCRdb shows in-frame clones only, minus some. Of roughly 49,000 clones detected, 81% appear once; the ten largest clones hold approximately 6.6%. The sequences come from CD4+ or CD8+ T cells sorted from blood, collected in a trial of the OX40 agonist ivuxolimab. The receptors were sampled from an adult with an advanced solid tumor such as melanoma, head and neck, liver or kidney cancer.

The rearrangement uses TRBV4-1 and TRBJ2-3; TRBD1 matches 7 bases. CDR1 is MGHRA, CDR2 YSYEKL, per germline. V lost 4 bases and J lost 2; bases outside the gene matches: 6. This CDR3 contains 15 residues. The CDR3, as DNA: TGCGCCAGCAGCCCGAGGGACAGCCCCACAGATACGCAGTATTTT. Translation gives CASSPRDSPTDTQYF.

The chain recombines TRBV9 with TRBJ1-1; D perhaps matches TRBD1 (6 bases). Germline-derived CDR1 and CDR2 are SGDLS and YYNGEE. Trimming removed 0 bases at V and 6 bases at J, with 15 bases between. The CDR3 is 15 residues long. The chain's CDR3 is CASSVDGGAQAEAFF. CDR3 coding DNA: TGTGCCAGCAGCGTAGATGGGGGGGCGCAGGCTGAAGCTTTCTTT.

The CDR3 region has the DNA TGTGCCAGCAGCTTTGAGGGGAACGATAGGGATGAGCAGTTCTTC. It yields the protein CASSFEGNDRDEQFF. The V gene is TRBV11-2, the J gene TRBJ2-1; D may be TRBD1 or TRBD2 (5 bases each). The V and J ends lost 3 bases and 8 bases respectively, with 17 bases between them. CDR3 length: 15 amino acids. Germline lookup yields CDR1 SGHAT and CDR2 FQNNGV.

This clone appeared a few times. This chain joins TRBV28 and TRBJ1-1; the D gene is possibly TRBD1 (5 bases). Trimming cost V 5 bases and J 0 bases, with 13 bases left between them. The CDR3 has 15 amino acids. Per germline, CDR1 MDHEN and CDR2 SYDVKM. The CDR3 coding sequence is TGTGCCAGCAGTACCGACAGAAACATGAACACTGAAGCTTTCTTT. Translating it yields CASSTDRNMNTEAFF.

Regarding this clone: Other DNA sequences within the sample encode an identical CDR3. The chain employs TRBV5-6 and TRBJ2-1; D is ambiguous. Germline values: CDR1 SGHDT, CDR2 YYEEEE. The V end lost 0 bases, the J end lost 5 bases, and 0 bases lay between the germline ends. CDR3 length: 11 residues. Here the CDR3 DNA reads TGTGCCAGCAGCTTGGACAATGAGCAGTTCTTC. As protein: CASSLDNEQFF.

V is TRBV11-2 and J is TRBJ2-3, with D perhaps assigned TRBD1 or TRBD2 (5 bases each). Germline V gene lookup returns CDR1 SGHAT and CDR2 FQNNGV. The length of the CDR3 is 17 residues. The V end was cut by 3 bases, the J end by 3 bases, with 19 bases between. CDR3 nucleotides: TGTGCCAGCAGCTTCCCTGACTGGGGACCCATAACAGATACGCAGTATTTT. Protein sequence: CASSFPDWGPITDTQYF.

This sequence joins TRBV7-9 and TRBJ2-6; maybe TRBD2 (5 bases). There are 16 residues in the CDR3. Germline loops: CDR1 SEHNR, CDR2 FQNEAQ (reference sequence). V was trimmed by 4 bases and J by 0 bases, leaving 10 bases between them. In DNA, the CDR3 is TGTGCCAGCAGCTCGGACGGAGGCTCTGGGGCCAACGTCCTGACTTTC. It codes for CASSSDGGSGANVLTF.

The chain employs TRBV28 and TRBJ1-1, with D tentatively TRBD1 (5 bases). The CDR3 contains 13 residues. Germline V CDR1 and CDR2: MDHEN, SYDVKM. V was trimmed by 5 bases and J by 4 bases, leaving 11 bases between them. The CDR3: CASSILGGTEAFF. The CDR3 DNA reads as TGTGCCAGCAGTATCCTTGGGGGCACTGAAGCTTTCTTT.

This clone was found once. V usage is TRBV6-6 and J usage is TRBJ2-7; D unclear. Per germline, CDR1 MNHNY and CDR2 SVGAGI (reference sequence). V was trimmed by 6 bases and J by 3 bases, leaving 15 bases between them. This CDR3 has 14 amino acids. The CDR3 sequence is CASRADLNLYEQYF. The CDR3 DNA reads as TGTGCCAGCAGGGCCGACTTGAACCTCTACGAGCAGTACTTC.

This rearrangement joins TRBV7-8 to TRBJ2-7; TRBD2 might be the D (6 bases). The germline V and J ends were trimmed by 8 bases and 7 bases, with 18 bases remaining between them. Germline lookup yields CDR1 SGHVS and CDR2 FQNEAQ. CDR3 length: 13 residues. The CDR3 loop is CASALQAAGEQYV. CDR3 sequence (DNA): TGTGCCAGCGCTCTACAGGCCGCGGGGGAGCAGTACGTC.

The chain employs TRBV19 and TRBJ2-1; 9 positions agree with TRBD1. The CDR3 spans 14 residues. Germline trimming cut 5 bases from V and 6 bases from J; bases unmatched to any gene: 5. CDR1 and CDR2 (germline): LNHDA, SQIVND (reference sequence). The CDR3 spells CASSLGQGPNEQFF. The CDR3 DNA reads TGTGCCAGTAGTCTGGGACAGGGTCCCAATGAGCAGTTCTTC.

The chain carries TRBV2 and TRBJ2-2; D unclear. CDR1 is SNHLY, CDR2 FYNNEI, per germline. This CDR3 is built from 15 residues. Trimming shortened V by 7 bases and J by 2 bases, and 14 bases separated the two germline ends. CDR3 DNA: TGTGCCAGCACCCCTCCCCCTACAAACACCGGGGAGCTGTTTTTT. The encoded protein is CASTPPPTNTGELFF.

This clone is a singleton in its sample. This chain connects TRBV9 to TRBJ2-7; 7 bases agree with TRBD2. V shed 0 bases and J 5 bases; nucleotides not matched to a gene: 5. The CDR3 length is 14 residues. Germline values: CDR1 SGDLS, CDR2 YYNGEE. The CDR3 reads CASSVVAGAHEQYF. The CDR3 nucleotides read TGTGCCAGCAGCGTAGTGGCGGGAGCCCACGAGCAGTACTTC.

This chain links TRBV7-6 with TRBJ2-7; 9 positions agree with TRBD2. Germline CDR1 reads SGHVS; CDR2 reads FNYEAQ. The CDR3 extends over 14 amino acids. J lost 4 bases, V lost 3 bases, and 4 bases had no gene match. The CDR3 region is CASSFNSGSYEQYF. The CDR3 DNA follows: TGTGCCAGCAGCTTTAATAGCGGGAGTTACGAGCAGTACTTC.

CDR3 protein: CASSIGETRSEAFF. The CDR3 DNA follows: TGTGCCAGTAGTATCGGGGAGACTCGGAGTGAAGCTTTCTTT. This chain connects TRBV19 to TRBJ1-1; D gene uncertain. In germline, CDR1 is LNHDA, CDR2 SQIVND (reference sequence). V was clipped by 3 bases and J by 7 bases, with 15 bases between them. The CDR3 has 14 residues.

V usage is TRBV19 and J usage is TRBJ1-2; maybe TRBD1 (5 bases). Trimming removed 5 bases at V and 4 bases at J, with 20 bases between. The length of the CDR3 is 16 residues. Per germline, CDR1 LNHDA and CDR2 SQIVND (reference sequence). Here the CDR3 reads CASSATGVEVSYGYTF. For the CDR3, the DNA is TGTGCCAGTAGTGCGACGGGGGTAGAGGTTAGCTATGGCTACACCTTC.

The CDR3 coding sequence is TGTGCCATCAGTGAACTAGCGGGAGGCAATGAGCAGTTCTTC. It translates to CAISELAGGNEQFF. The chain links TRBV10-3 to TRBJ2-1; TRBD2 aligns across 12 bases. The CDR3 runs to 14 residues. J lost 6 bases, V lost 3 bases, and 0 bases had no gene match. Germline-derived CDR1 and CDR2 are ENHRY and SYGVKD.

The V call is TRBV19, the J call TRBJ1-1; TRBD1 matches at 8 bases. CDR1 and CDR2 from the germline V gene are LNHDA and SQIVND (reference sequence). CDR3 length: 18 amino acids. With 1 base clipped from V and 1 base from J, the junction kept 11 bases outside the gene matches. DNA of the CDR3: TGTGCCAGTAGTATAGTGGACTTCACAGGGGGTAGGAACACTGAAGCTTTCTTT. Protein sequence: CASSIVDFTGGRNTEAFF.

This clone was detected only a few times. The chain recombines TRBV28 with TRBJ1-5; possible D gene TRBD1, 6 bases. The CDR3 is made up of 18 amino acids. The ends were cut back, 4 bases at V and 2 bases at J, with 21 bases in the middle. CDR1 is MDHEN and CDR2 is SYDVKM in the germline V gene. CDR3 amino acids: CASSSPSNTGSGNQPQHF. CDR3 coding DNA: TGTGCCAGCAGTTCCCCCTCAAATACAGGGTCCGGCAATCAGCCCCAGCATTTT.

V gene TRBV7-9 combines with J gene TRBJ2-7, with 10 nucleotides matching TRBD1. The junction had 5 bases not matched to a gene; V was cut back by 5 bases and J by 4 bases. Per the germline V gene, CDR1 is SEHNR and CDR2 is FQNEAQ (reference sequence). The CDR3 length is 14 residues. The CDR3 DNA reads TGTGCCAGCAGCCCGACAGGGGGCGGTTACGAGCAGTACTTC. Amino acid sequence: CASSPTGGGYEQYF.

Worth noting for this clone: Germline is not matched at one junction end, which may reflect a read error. V usage is TRBV2 and J usage is TRBJ2-1; D is perhaps TRBD2 (5 bases). The CDR3 length is 16 residues. Germline CDR1 reads SNHLY; CDR2 reads FYNNEI. CDR3 sequence: CASSEGPTDYLNEQFF. In DNA form, the CDR3 reads TGTGCCAGCAGCGAAGGACCCACCGACTACCTCAATGAGCAGTTCTTC.

Written as DNA, the CDR3 is TGTGCCAGCAGCCCAGGACAGGTCAATGAGCAGTTCTTC. Amino acids: CASSPGQVNEQFF. This chain connects TRBV5-6 to TRBJ2-1, with 7 bases that match TRBD1. Trimming cost V 4 bases and J 6 bases; bases outside gene matches: 4. This CDR3 region has 13 residues. The germline V gene encodes CDR1 SGHDT and CDR2 YYEEEE.

The CDR3 DNA sequence: TGTGTCAGAAGCTTAGCGACCTGGGGAGGGGCTAGCAATCAGCCCCAGCATTTT. This sequence encodes CVRSLATWGGASNQPQHF. This chain connects TRBV7-5 to TRBJ1-5. TRBV7-5 is shown as a pseudogene. The CDR3 is made up of 18 amino acids.

J is TRBJ2-7 and V is TRBV7-2; 8 bases fit TRBD1. Trimming removed 0 bases from V and 4 bases from J; junction bases left unmatched: 5. Germline V gives CDR1 SGHTA, CDR2 FQGNSA. The CDR3 spans 15 residues. The CDR3 nucleotides are TGTGCCAGCAGCTTAGCGTCAGGGGGCACGTACGAGCAGTACTTC. This translates into CASSLASGGTYEQYF. Full variable domain (outside the CDR3, taken from reference TRBV7-2 and TRBJ2-7): GAGVSQSPSNKVTEKGKDVELRCDPISGHTALYWYRQSLGQGLEFLIYFQGNSAPDKSGLPSDRFSAERTGGSVSTLTIQRTQQEDSAVYLCASSLASGGTYEQYFGPGTRLTVT.

CDR3 coding DNA: TGTGCCAGCAGCCCGGGACGGGGGGCAGAGCAGTACGTC. Translated: CASSPGRGAEQYV. This chain joins TRBV5-4 and TRBJ2-7, with D possibly TRBD2 on 7 matching bases. CDR1 is SGHNT, CDR2 YYREEE, per germline (reference sequence). The V end lost 4 bases, the J end lost 7 bases, and 15 bases lay between the germline ends. This CDR3 spans 13 amino acids.

The chain carries TRBV27 and TRBJ1-4; TRBD1 is a possible D gene (5 bases). The germline gives CDR1 MNHEY, CDR2 SMNVEV (reference sequence). The CDR3 extends over 14 amino acids. V gave up 2 bases and J gave up 6 bases, with 10 bases separating them. CDR3 amino acids: CASSLRGPDEKLFF. In DNA, the CDR3 is TGTGCCAGCAGTTTACGGGGCCCGGATGAAAAACTGTTTTTT.

The chain combines TRBV28 with TRBJ1-5; 9 positions match TRBD1. In germline, CDR1 is MDHEN, CDR2 SYDVKM. Germline trimming cut 3 bases from V and 4 bases from J; bases unmatched to any gene: 4. This CDR3 region has 15 residues. The CDR3, as DNA: TGTGCCAGCAGTTTGTGGACAGGGGTTAATCAGCCCCAGCATTTT. It encodes CASSLWTGVNQPQHF.

The rearrangement joins TRBV5-8 to TRBJ1-2; D is possibly TRBD1 (5 bases). V was cut by 2 bases and J by 6 bases, with 14 bases left in between. The CDR3 sequence is 14 residues long. Germline V lookup: CDR1 SGHTS, CDR2 YDEGEE. In DNA form, the CDR3 reads TGTGCCAGCAGCTTAAGGGACGTATGGCATGGCTACACCTTC. Translation: CASSLRDVWHGYTF.

V and J are TRBV6-1 and TRBJ2-1; no clear D. CDR1 and CDR2 from the germline V gene are MNHNS and SASEGT. Trimming took off 6 bases at V and 2 bases at J, with 11 bases between the two ends. This CDR3 contains 14 residues. CDR3 DNA sequence: TGTGCCAGCAGAAAACTTACCGCCTACAATGAGCAGTTCTTC. It yields the protein CASRKLTAYNEQFF.

This clone was counted a few times. The chain has TRBV5-1 and TRBJ2-2; D may be TRBD1 or TRBD2 (5 bases each). Trimming took 3 bases from V and 9 from J, leaving 21 bases between them. The CDR3 sequence is 16 residues long. Germline CDR1 and CDR2: SGHRS and YFSETQ. CDR3 sequence reads: CASSYGQGEIWRELFF. The DNA for the CDR3 is TGCGCCAGCAGCTACGGGCAAGGGGAGATTTGGAGGGAGCTGTTTTTT.

The genes are TRBV19 and TRBJ2-7, with 10 bases matching TRBD1. V trimming: 4 bases; J trimming: 2 bases; junction bases outside the gene matches: 2. The length of the CDR3 is 14 residues. In germline, CDR1 is LNHDA, CDR2 SQIVND (reference sequence). The CDR3 region is CASSRDRGPYEQYF. CDR3 DNA: TGTGCCAGTAGTAGGGACAGGGGACCCTACGAGCAGTACTTC.